This is a list of T cell receptor beta chains from one sample in a study of blood T cells in healthy people across ages. MiXCR, run by TCRdb on the 5' RACE reads, gives a single entry per CDR3 protein. The sample shows over 450,000 distinct CDR3 sequences, approximately 25% of them seen only once. The sample also formed part of further work on T cells of mothers and their children.

The sequenced sample was blood. Receptors were obtained from a boy aged 10-17 years in good health. CDR3s include the opening cysteine and the closing phenylalanine or tryptophan. A D gene is named only where the DNA matches it firmly. Only some rows state a clone size, as once, few, many or a class for expanded clones.

TRBV7-9	TRBD1	TRBJ1-1	few	15	CASSYPQGAGTEAFF	TGTGCCAGCAGCTACCCACAGGGGGCGGGCACTGAAGCTTTCTTT
TRBV29-1	TRBD2	TRBJ2-1	-	16	CSLRLAGFGSYNEQFF	TGCAGCCTCAGACTAGCGGGTTTCGGTAGTTACAATGAGCAGTTCTTC
TRBV7-2	TRBD2	TRBJ2-1	-	15	CASSLLAGGPSEQFF	TGTGCCAGCAGCTTGCTAGCGGGAGGTCCCTCGGAGCAGTTCTTC
TRBV7-9	-	TRBJ2-5	once	17	CASTHLSARETRWTQYF	TGTGCCAGCACCCACCTGAGTGCCCGGGAGACAAGATGGACCCAGTACTTC
TRBV20-1	TRBD2	TRBJ2-1	few	16	CSARGVAGGKYNEQFF	TGCAGTGCTAGAGGGGTAGCGGGGGGGAAATACAATGAGCAGTTCTTC
TRBV28	TRBD1	TRBJ2-7	few	14	CASSPQQGSREQYF	TGTGCCAGCAGTCCTCAACAGGGGTCACGCGAGCAGTACTTC
TRBV5-5	-	TRBJ2-7	-	17	CASSLGPEAGILYEQYF	TGTGCCAGCAGCTTGGGGCCCGAGGCAGGTATCCTCTACGAGCAGTACTTC
TRBV5-5	-	TRBJ2-3	-	16	CASSLEGMVVADTQYF	TGTGCCAGCAGCTTGGAGGGGATGGTAGTGGCAGATACGCAGTATTTT
TRBV12-3/TRBV12-4	TRBD1	TRBJ1-6	few	14	CASSLGQGATPLHF	TGTGCCAGCAGTCTGGGACAGGGGGCGACACCCCTCCACTTT
TRBV4-3	-	TRBJ2-2	-	15	CASSPDSVNTGELFF	TGCGCCAGCAGCCCCGACAGTGTCAATACCGGGGAGCTGTTTTTT
TRBV27	-	TRBJ1-2	-	15	CASSHGPLSGYGYTF	TGTGCCAGCTCGCATGGGCCCCTTTCAGGCTATGGCTACACCTTC
TRBV2	TRBD2	TRBJ2-3	-	14	CARHSGTSTDTQYF	TGTGCCAGGCATAGCGGGACCAGCACAGATACGCAGTATTTT
TRBV20-1	-	TRBJ2-4	-	14	CSARDLQRKNIQYF	TGCAGTGCTAGAGATTTACAACGCAAAAACATTCAGTACTTC
TRBV10-3	-	TRBJ2-7	few	15	CAISEGWKIRREQYF	TGTGCCATCAGTGAAGGTTGGAAGATCCGGCGGGAGCAGTACTTC
TRBV7-9	-	TRBJ2-7	many	14	CASSYRDDPYEQYF	TGTGCCAGCAGCTACCGGGACGACCCCTACGAGCAGTACTTC